This TCR beta chain was documented in a study of neurological immune-mediated disorders. Study-level findings and limits: HTLV-1-associated myelopathy had the most TCR clonal expansion, while multiple sclerosis had the least, a level that fell below healthy controls. Expanded clones shared no identical CDR3 amino acid sequences across subjects, which suggested private TCR-beta repertoires in all groups.

Over 190 million TCR-beta sequences (from 15-18 subjects) were yielded by each sequencing run. MiXCR, run by TCRdb on the 5' RACE reads, gives a single entry per CDR3 protein. The profile shows under 90,000 distinct CDR3 sequences, roughly a tenth of them singletons. The CDR3 length is 20 residues. The ends lost 1 base at V and 0 bases at J; junction bases unmatched: 13. CDR1 is SGHAT and CDR2 is FQNNGV in the germline V gene. Time point reported: longitudinal time-point 1 (baseline). 2 million PBMCs stored at -80 C were the source of the unsorted libraries. This clonotype showed up many times. What it binds is not known.

The chain joins TRBV11-2 to TRBJ2-5; 11 bases map to TRBD2. Sequencing was performed on PBMCs. The receptor was derived from a young man in good health. The CDR3 bases are TGTGCCAGCAGCTTAGTAGGGAGACTAGCGGGGAGCCCGTACCAAGAGACCCAGTACTTC. Amino acids: CASSLVGRLAGSPYQETQYF. The full variable domain, with the rest looked up from reference TRBV11-2 and TRBJ2-5, is EAGVAQSPRYKIIEKRQSVAFWCNPISGHATLYWYQQILGQGPKLLIQFQNNGVVDDSQLPKDRFSAERLKGVDSTLKIQPAKLEDSAVYLCASSLVGRLAGSPYQETQYFGPGTRLLVL.